This TCR beta chain originates from a study of beta chain features in type 1 diabetes. Study results and limitations: A moderate, significant TCRB CDR3 shortening appeared in type 1 diabetes across four CD4+ subsets. HLA influence on TCRB rearrangement stayed unresolved here.

Reverse transcription of all isolated RNA meant that expressed TCRB transcripts were sequenced. Produced via immunoSEQ multiplex PCR; TCRdb's table is partial and in-frame only. This sample carries 300,000 or so clones, about 14% of them seen once, and the ten largest clones take 0.013% to 0.015%. This clone was counted a few times. What it binds is unknown. The identical CDR3 is also encoded by other nucleotide sequences in the sample. CDR3 length equals 14 residues. Deletions cut 0 bases from V and 0 bases from J, with 5 bases between. Germline V gives CDR1 SGHRS, CDR2 YFSETQ. The chain recombines TRBV5-1 with TRBJ2-3; D gene ambiguous. The sample comprised naive CD4+ T cells from blood. The receptor comes from a woman aged 18-29 years with type 1 diabetes. In nucleotides, the CDR3 is TGCGCCAGCAGCTTGGGAGAGAGCACAGATACGCAGTATTTT. Its translation: CASSLGESTDTQYF. Filled out from reference TRBV5-1 and TRBJ2-3, the complete variable domain reads KAGVTQTPRYLIKTRGQQVTLSCSPISGHRSVSWYQQTPGQGLQFLFEYFSETQRNKGNFPGRFSGRQFSNSRSEMNVSTLELGDSALYLCASSLGESTDTQYFGPGTRLTVL.